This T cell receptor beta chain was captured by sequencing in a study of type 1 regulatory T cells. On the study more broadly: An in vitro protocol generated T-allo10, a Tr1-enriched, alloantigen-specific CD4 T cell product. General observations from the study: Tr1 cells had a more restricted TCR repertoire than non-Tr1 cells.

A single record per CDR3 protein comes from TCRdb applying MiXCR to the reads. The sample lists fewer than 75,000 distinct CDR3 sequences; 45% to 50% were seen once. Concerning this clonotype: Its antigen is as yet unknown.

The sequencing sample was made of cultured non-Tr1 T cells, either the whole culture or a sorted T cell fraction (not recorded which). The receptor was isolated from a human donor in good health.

The CDR3 loop reads CASTSTGRSYGYTF. The CDR3 nucleotides read TGTGCCAGCACCTCAACAGGGAGAAGTTATGGCTACACCTTC. The J gene is TRBJ1-2, the V gene TRBV6-2 or TRBV6-3; D might be TRBD1 (6 bases). In germline, CDR1 is MNHEY, CDR2 SVGEGT. The CDR3 spans 14 residues. Trimming left V 7 bases short and J 5 bases short, with 17 bases between.